This entry describes one T cell receptor (beta chain). Sequencing was performed with immunoSEQ multiplex PCR; in TCRdb, only in-frame clones are kept and a portion is missing. There are around 200,000 clones in the sample; 80% to 85% occur only once, and 15% to 20% lies in the top ten. Germline CDR1 SGHTS, CDR2 YDEGEE. The CDR3 is made up of 18 amino acids. V was clipped by 4 bases and J by 2 bases; unmatched bases: 12. This sample was taken from a study of blood T cell repertoires in COVID-19. The sample was peripheral blood. The chain joins TRBV5-8 to TRBJ1-3, with 10 nucleotides matching TRBD1. This TCR was sampled from a woman of 80 years or more with active or convalescent COVID-19. The CDR3 nucleotides are TGTGCCAGCAGCCCCCGGACAGGGGGTTTCCCCCCTGGAAACACCATATATTTT. Translation: CASSPRTGGFPPGNTIYF.